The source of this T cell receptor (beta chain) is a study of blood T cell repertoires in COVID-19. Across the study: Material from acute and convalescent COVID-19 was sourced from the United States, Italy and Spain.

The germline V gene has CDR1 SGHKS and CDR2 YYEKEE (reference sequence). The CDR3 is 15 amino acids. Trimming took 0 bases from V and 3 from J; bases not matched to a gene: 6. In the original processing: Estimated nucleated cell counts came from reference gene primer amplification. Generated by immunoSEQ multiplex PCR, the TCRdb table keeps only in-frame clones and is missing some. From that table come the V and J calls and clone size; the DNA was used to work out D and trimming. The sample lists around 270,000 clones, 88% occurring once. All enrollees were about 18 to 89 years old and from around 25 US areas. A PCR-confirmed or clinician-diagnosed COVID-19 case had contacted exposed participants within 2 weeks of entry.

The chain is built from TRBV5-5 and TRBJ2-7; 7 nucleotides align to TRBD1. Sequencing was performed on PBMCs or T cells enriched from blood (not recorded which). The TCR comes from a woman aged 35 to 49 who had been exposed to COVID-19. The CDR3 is CASSLAGTVFYEQYF. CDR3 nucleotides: TGTGCCAGCAGCTTGGCTGGGACAGTATTCTACGAGCAGTACTTC. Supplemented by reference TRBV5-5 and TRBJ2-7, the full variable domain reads DAGVTQSPTHLIKTRGQQVTLRCSPISGHKSVSWYQQVLGQGPQFIFQYYEKEERGRGNFPDRFSARQFPNYSSELNVNALLLGDSALYLCASSLAGTVFYEQYFGPGTRLTVT.